One and the same sample provided the 23 T cell receptor beta chains below, sequenced in a study of blood T cells in healthy people across ages. Using a J-beta primer mix together with a sample-barcoded 5' primer, a second PCR was run for roughly 7 to 11 cycles. TCRdb used MiXCR to reprocess the 5' RACE reads, holding one entry per CDR3 protein. The sample contains about 1,600,000 distinct CDR3 sequences, around 42% of which appear only once. Sequenced input: blood. The receptor source for this set is a woman aged 18-35 years in good health.

The chain uses TRBV27 and TRBJ2-7; D gene uncertain. The CDR3 sequence is 14 residues long. Germline V lookup: CDR1 MNHEY, CDR2 SMNVEV (reference sequence). V was clipped by 5 bases and J by 2 bases, with 13 bases between them. The CDR3 DNA follows: TGTGCCAGCAGTCCGGAAGGGCGTGCCTACGAGCAGTACTTC. As protein: CASSPEGRAYEQYF.

This clonotype was counted only a few times. This chain connects TRBV6-5 to TRBJ2-5; 7 bases match TRBD1. The CDR3 is made up of 14 amino acids. Germline V gene lookup returns CDR1 MNHEY and CDR2 SVGAGI. With V trimmed by 3 bases and J by 2 bases, 3 bases remained unmatched. The CDR3 sequence is CASSYTGAQETQYF. Here the CDR3 DNA reads TGTGCCAGCAGTTATACAGGGGCGCAAGAGACCCAGTACTTC.

This clonotype was found a few times. V gene TRBV10-3 combines with J gene TRBJ2-7; D is uncertain. The CDR3 consists of 17 residues. Germline lookup yields CDR1 ENHRY and CDR2 SYGVKD. V lost 2 bases, J lost 7 bases, and 24 bases lay in between. The CDR3 reads CAISEGLHDPIRNEQYF. The CDR3, as DNA: TGTGCCATCAGTGAGGGATTACACGATCCAATTCGGAATGAGCAGTACTTC.

The genes are TRBV2 and TRBJ2-6; D is unclear. V lost 7 bases and J 2 bases, leaving 9 bases between the germline ends. The germline V gene has CDR1 SNHLY and CDR2 FYNNEI. CDR3 length: 14 residues. DNA of the CDR3: TGTGCCAGCACAAGGGTGGCTGGGGCCAACGTCCTGACTTTC. It specifies CASTRVAGANVLTF.

This clonotype was seen a few times. The chain combines TRBV5-1 with TRBJ2-2; D is perhaps TRBD2 (6 bases). Germline values: CDR1 SGHRS, CDR2 YFSETQ. The CDR3 loop spans 15 amino acids. V shed 7 bases and J shed 2 bases, with 15 bases lying between them. DNA of the CDR3: TGCGCCAGCCTCCAAGGAGGGGTAAACACCGGGGAGCTGTTTTTT. Translated: CASLQGGVNTGELFF.

This clonotype was counted between two and nine times. The V gene is TRBV15, the J gene TRBJ2-3; 9 positions match TRBD2. Trimming removed 1 base from V and 2 bases from J; junction bases left unmatched: 7. The CDR3 is 17 amino acids. Per germline, CDR1 LNHNV and CDR2 YYDKDF (reference sequence). The CDR3 loop is CATSRASGIGYTDTQYF. The CDR3 coding sequence is TGTGCCACCAGCAGAGCTAGCGGGATCGGTTACACAGATACGCAGTATTTT.

Turning to this clonotype: A much larger clonotype is one base distant, so this may be a read error. The CDR3 spells CASRGDRRGVFRGSPLHF. CDR3 DNA sequence: TGTGCCAGCAGAGGAGACAGGCGTGGAGTTTTCCGGGGTTCACCCCTCCACTTT. The V call is TRBV2, the J call TRBJ1-6; D is perhaps TRBD1 (6 bases). This CDR3 spans 18 amino acids. Trimming took off 6 bases at V and 9 bases at J, with 27 bases between the two ends. Germline values: CDR1 SNHLY, CDR2 FYNNEI.

The chain has TRBV12-3 or TRBV12-4 and TRBJ2-1, with 7 nucleotides matching TRBD1. V lost 3 bases, J lost 13 bases, and 6 bases stayed unmatched. This CDR3 comprises 12 residues. CDR3 in amino acids: CASSFPGTVQFF. CDR3 nucleotides: TGTGCCAGCAGTTTCCCAGGGACAGTCCAGTTCTTC.

The genes are TRBV6-1 and TRBJ2-1, with D unclear. The V end lost 4 bases, the J end lost 0 bases, and 16 bases lay between the germline ends. Germline V gives CDR1 MNHNS, CDR2 SASEGT. The CDR3 sequence is 17 residues long. The CDR3 sequence: CASSGSLLATSYNEQFF. The DNA for the CDR3 is TGTGCCAGCAGTGGATCTCTCTTGGCTACCTCCTACAATGAGCAGTTCTTC.

The J gene is TRBJ1-1, the V gene TRBV27, with D possibly matching TRBD1 (5 bases). Looked up from germline, CDR1 is MNHEY and CDR2 is SMNVEV (reference sequence). Trimming pared 8 bases from V and 9 bases from J, leaving 10 bases between. The CDR3 runs to 10 residues. This CDR3 is CASGAGKAFF. The CDR3 coding sequence is TGTGCCAGCGGGGCGGGGAAAGCTTTCTTT.

This clonotype was seen only a few times. The chain carries TRBV7-6 and TRBJ2-7; the D gene is possibly TRBD1 (6 bases). V gave up 7 bases and J gave up 1 base, with 11 bases separating them. There are 13 residues in the CDR3. Germline V gives CDR1 SGHVS, CDR2 FNYEAQ. CDR3 protein: CASNEGESYEQYF. CDR3 nucleotide sequence: TGTGCCAGCAACGAGGGGGAGTCCTACGAGCAGTACTTC.

The sample holds a few counts of this clonotype. V is TRBV20-1 and J is TRBJ2-3, with 9 positions matching TRBD2. This CDR3 contains 16 residues. Germline V gene sequence: CDR1 DFQATT, CDR2 SNEGSKA (reference sequence). Trimming removed 6 bases from V and 9 bases from J; junction bases left unmatched: 19. CDR3 sequence reads: CSAAPIVVAGVITQYF. Written as DNA, the CDR3 is TGCAGTGCAGCCCCCATCGTGGTAGCGGGAGTTATAACGCAGTATTTT.

The gene calls are TRBV20-1 and TRBJ1-2, with D hard to call. V was shortened by 3 bases and J by 8 bases, with 16 bases between the two germline ends. The CDR3 has 13 amino acids. The V gene's germline CDR1 is DFQATT and CDR2 SNEGSKA (reference sequence). CDR3 DNA sequence: TGCAGTGCTAGGACGGAAGGCCGTGGGGGCTACACCTTC. Encoded protein: CSARTEGRGGYTF.

The chain couples TRBV6-5 to TRBJ2-2; a weak D match, TRBD2 (5 bases). In germline, CDR1 is MNHEY, CDR2 SVGAGI. V lost 4 bases and J 4 bases, leaving 13 bases between the germline ends. CDR3 length equals 15 residues. CDR3 sequence: CASSLGLLLTGELFF. The CDR3 nucleotides read TGTGCCAGCAGTTTAGGACTGTTACTCACCGGGGAGCTGTTTTTT.

This clonotype was detected ten times or more. This chain connects TRBV29-1 to TRBJ2-5, with D possibly TRBD2 on 5 matching bases. Trimming cost V 2 bases and J 4 bases, with 11 bases left between them. The CDR3 sequence is 13 residues long. Germline V gene sequence: CDR1 SQVTM, CDR2 ANQGSEA. Here the CDR3 DNA reads TGCAGCGTTGAAAGAGATCGGGGAGAGACCCAGTACTTC. It specifies CSVERDRGETQYF.

This clonotype appeared a few times. The chain combines TRBV2 with TRBJ1-1; D not certain. Germline CDR1 and CDR2: SNHLY and FYNNEI. The CDR3 totals 13 residues. Trimming removed 6 bases at V and 10 bases at J, with 18 bases between. The CDR3 DNA reads TGTGCCAGCAGCGCCAATTTAGTCGAAACAGCTTTCTTT. Encoded protein: CASSANLVETAFF.

This clonotype was found a few times. The chain employs TRBV5-1 and TRBJ1-1; D gene uncertain. Trimming removed 2 bases at V and 8 bases at J, with 10 bases between. CDR3 length equals 12 residues. From germline, CDR1 is SGHRS and CDR2 YFSETQ. Written as DNA, the CDR3 is TGCGCCAGCAGCTTTGGGGTCGGAGAAGCTTTCTTT. Its protein product is CASSFGVGEAFF.

The rearrangement joins TRBV2 to TRBJ2-1, with 15 bases identical to TRBD2. The trim removed 6 bases at V and 4 bases at J, leaving 4 bases unmatched. This CDR3 contains 16 residues. CDR1 is SNHLY and CDR2 is FYNNEI in the germline V gene. The CDR3 is CASRGLAGGLYNEQFF. CDR3 DNA: TGTGCCAGCAGGGGACTAGCGGGAGGATTATACAATGAGCAGTTCTTC. Supplemented by reference TRBV2 and TRBJ2-1, the full variable domain reads EPEVTQTPSHQVTQMGQEVILRCVPISNHLYFYWYRQILGQKVEFLVSFYNNEISEKSEIFDDQFSVERPDGSNFTLKIRSTKLEDSAMYFCASRGLAGGLYNEQFFGPGTRLTVL.

The rearrangement joins TRBV12-3 or TRBV12-4 to TRBJ2-5; TRBD2 matches 10 bases. TRBJ2-7 explains the end of the DNA better; the J call may be wrong. The CDR3 totals 17 residues. The CDR3 here is CASSLLGGRLAGDEQYF. For the CDR3, the DNA is TGTGCCAGCAGTTTACTGGGGGGGCGGCTAGCGGGAGACGAGCAGTACTTC.

This clonotype was counted between two and nine times. V gene TRBV5-1 combines with J gene TRBJ2-3, with D possibly being TRBD2 (6 bases). The germline V and J ends were trimmed by 7 bases and 4 bases, with 19 bases remaining between them. There are 15 residues in the CDR3. Germline lookup yields CDR1 SGHRS and CDR2 YFSETQ. DNA for the CDR3: TGCGCCAGCGCCGAAAGGGAGGTACACGCAGATACGCAGTATTTT. Translated: CASAEREVHADTQYF.

The V call is TRBV29-1, the J call TRBJ1-4; perhaps TRBD1 as D (6 bases). Germline CDR1 is SQVTM and CDR2 is ANQGSEA. V lost 0 bases and J lost 7, with 15 bases in between. The CDR3 has 15 amino acids. The CDR3 DNA reads TGCAGCGTTGAAGACTCCACAGGGACACTTGAAAAACTGTTTTTT. This codes for CSVEDSTGTLEKLFF.

The chain recombines TRBV7-9 with TRBJ2-1; 9 bases are a match to TRBD1. Germline loops: CDR1 SEHNR, CDR2 FQNEAQ (reference sequence). This CDR3 region has 17 residues. V shed 3 bases, J shed 7 bases, and the junction held 13 bases outside the gene matches. CDR3 coding DNA: TGTGCCAGCAGCTTTATCCTTGCGGGACAGGGTCGAAATGAGCAGTTCTTC. Its protein product is CASSFILAGQGRNEQFF.

The rearrangement links TRBV27 to TRBJ2-3; 12 nucleotides line up with TRBD2. This CDR3 spans 15 amino acids. CDR1 MNHEY and CDR2 SMNVEV come from the germline V gene (reference sequence). With 3 bases clipped from V and 4 bases from J, the junction kept 2 bases outside the gene matches. The CDR3 spells CASSFSSGGADTQYF. For the CDR3, the DNA is TGTGCCAGCAGTTTTTCTAGCGGGGGGGCAGATACGCAGTATTTT.